The 15 T cell receptor beta chains listed next were all sequenced from one sample in a study of blood T cell repertoires in COVID-19 (dated by TCRdb to about 2020). The method was the immunoSEQ multiplex PCR assay. TCRdb carries this immuneACCESS record with in-frame sequences only. Its versions omit some clonotypes, under half of them owing to an unresolved V gene in the studies checked, with the rest unexplained. Present in this sample are 200,000 to 250,000 clones, about 88% of which were seen just once. The ten largest make up around 2.7% of the sample. Sequencing input: peripheral blood. All receptors derive from a man in his sixties with acute or convalescent COVID-19.

This sequence joins TRBV11-2 and TRBJ2-3, with TRBD2 matching 12 bases. CDR3 length: 18 amino acids. V shed 4 bases, J shed 4 bases, and the junction held 12 bases outside the gene matches. Germline V gene lookup returns CDR1 SGHAT and CDR2 FQNNGV. CDR3 nucleotides: TGTGCCAGCAGCTCACGACTAGCGGGGGCTACCTGGGCAGATACGCAGTATTTT. Translating gives CASSSRLAGATWADTQYF.

V gene TRBV11-2 combines with J gene TRBJ1-3; the D is unclear. The CDR3 length is 15 residues. Germline CDR1 is SGHAT and CDR2 is FQNNGV. V was trimmed by 6 bases and J by 0 bases, leaving 12 bases between them. CDR3 region: CASSPQALSGNTIYF. The CDR3 region has the DNA TGTGCCAGCAGTCCCCAGGCCCTCTCTGGAAACACCATATATTTT.

The genes are TRBV19 and TRBJ2-7; D is uncertain. CDR1 LNHDA and CDR2 SQIVND come from the germline V gene (reference sequence). The CDR3 consists of 12 residues. V was shortened by 5 bases and J by 3 bases, with 8 bases between the two germline ends. The CDR3 bases are TGTGCCAGTAGTCCGAGAAGCTACGAGCAGTACTTC. Protein: CASSPRSYEQYF.

The rearrangement links TRBV11-1 to TRBJ1-2, with D unresolved. This CDR3 is built from 15 residues. Trimming removed 3 bases from V and 3 bases from J, with 14 bases in between. Germline V gene lookup returns CDR1 SGHAT and CDR2 FQDESV (reference sequence). The CDR3 loop reads CASSFDGSRDYGYTF. The CDR3 nucleotides read TGTGCCAGCAGCTTTGATGGGAGCCGGGACTATGGCTACACCTTC.

The chain recombines TRBV5-4 with TRBJ2-1; TRBD1 agrees at 9 bases. With 4 bases clipped from V and 9 bases from J, the junction kept 8 bases outside the gene matches. This CDR3 is 14 amino acids long. CDR1 is SGHNT and CDR2 is YYREEE in the germline V gene (reference sequence). Written as DNA, the CDR3 is TGTGCCAGCAGCGCAGGACAGGGGAGCGGTGAGCAGTTCTTC. Translating it yields CASSAGQGSGEQFF.

This clone was found a few times. J is TRBJ1-2 and V is TRBV25-1; D gene ambiguous. Germline CDR1 reads MGHDK; CDR2 reads SYGVNS. This CDR3 region has 11 residues. Trimming took 4 bases from V and 5 from J, leaving 5 bases between them. The CDR3 loop reads CASSAGYGYTF. The CDR3 DNA sequence: TGTGCCAGCAGTGCCGGGTATGGCTACACCTTC.

The V and J genes are TRBV2 and TRBJ2-1, with TRBD2 matching over 9 bases. In germline, CDR1 is SNHLY, CDR2 FYNNEI. This CDR3 has 16 residues. With 3 bases clipped from V and 5 bases from J, the junction kept 8 bases outside the gene matches. CDR3 loop: CASSETSGPGDNEQFF. CDR3 coding DNA: TGTGCCAGCAGTGAGACTAGCGGTCCTGGGGACAATGAGCAGTTCTTC.

The rearrangement uses TRBV18 and TRBJ1-1; D is perhaps TRBD1 (6 bases). The CDR3 runs to 13 residues. The germline V gene has CDR1 KGHSH and CDR2 LQKENI. V lost 6 bases, J lost 2 bases, and 10 bases lay in between. The CDR3 nucleotides are TGTGCCAGCTCGGAACAGGGAAACACTGAAGCTTTCTTT. Translated, it gives CASSEQGNTEAFF. The full variable domain, in which reference TRBV18 and TRBJ1-1 provide the parts outside the CDR3, is NAGVMQNPRHLVRRRGQEARLRCSPMKGHSHVYWYRQLPEEGLKFMVYLQKENIIDESGMPKERFSAEFPKEGPSILRIQQVVRGDSAAYFCASSEQGNTEAFFGQGTRLTVV.

This clone showed up just once. The genes are TRBV19 and TRBJ1-2, with 9 bases matching TRBD1. CDR3 length: 18 amino acids. CDR1 and CDR2 from the germline V gene are LNHDA and SQIVND (reference sequence). Trimming cost V 7 bases and J 2 bases; bases outside gene matches: 17. The CDR3 protein is CASTAPGQGRRRNYGYTF. The CDR3 DNA follows: TGTGCCAGTACCGCGCCTGGACAGGGGAGGCGAAGAAACTATGGCTACACCTTC.

The chain employs TRBV19 and TRBJ1-1, with a weak D call TRBD1 (6 bases). Germline V gives CDR1 LNHDA, CDR2 SQIVND (reference sequence). This CDR3 has 15 residues. The V gene lost 5 bases and the J gene lost 4 bases, with 17 bases spanning the gap. The CDR3 is CASSVTGGAGTEAFF. CDR3 bases: TGTGCCAGTAGTGTCACGGGGGGCGCAGGCACTGAAGCTTTCTTT. The full variable domain, completed using reference TRBV19 and TRBJ1-1, is DGGITQSPKYLFRKEGQNVTLSCEQNLNHDAMYWYRQDPGQGLRLIYYSQIVNDFQKGDIAEGYSVSREKKESFPLTVTSAQKNPTAFYLCASSVTGGAGTEAFFGQGTRLTVV.

This clone was recorded once. The rearrangement links TRBV2 to TRBJ2-5; 10 bases are a match to TRBD2. Germline lookup yields CDR1 SNHLY and CDR2 FYNNEI. Trimming cost V 5 bases and J 8 bases; bases outside gene matches: 11. The CDR3 consists of 15 residues. The CDR3 region is CASSILAGDAGTQYF. The CDR3 DNA sequence: TGTGCCAGCAGTATTCTAGCGGGGGACGCAGGCACCCAGTACTTC.

This chain uses TRBV5-4 with TRBJ1-2, with unresolved D. The V gene's germline CDR1 is SGHNT and CDR2 YYREEE (reference sequence). The CDR3 loop spans 14 amino acids. Trimming stripped 4 bases from V and 4 bases from J, with 14 bases between. As DNA, the CDR3 is TGTGCCAGCAGCCCCGGGAGTGTCGGCTATGGCTACACCTTC. Amino acid sequence: CASSPGSVGYGYTF. Full variable domain (remainder filled in from reference TRBV5-4 and TRBJ1-2): ETGVTQSPTHLIKTRGQQVTLRCSSQSGHNTVSWYQQALGQGPQFIFQYYREEENGRGNFPPRFSGLQFPNYSSELNVNALELDDSALYLCASSPGSVGYGYTFGSGTRLTVV.

V gene TRBV4-1 combines with J gene TRBJ1-6; D may be TRBD1 (6 bases). Germline V gives CDR1 MGHRA, CDR2 YSYEKL. V lost 3 bases and J 8 bases, leaving 14 bases between the germline ends. This CDR3 contains 15 residues. The DNA of the CDR3 is TGCGCCAGCAGCCACAGAAGGGACATTGATTCACCCCTCCACTTT. It codes for CASSHRRDIDSPLHF.

This chain uses TRBV5-4 with TRBJ2-1; TRBD2 matches at 9 bases. Trimming removed 4 bases from V and 4 bases from J; junction bases left unmatched: 6. CDR1 is SGHNT and CDR2 is YYREEE in the germline V gene (reference sequence). The CDR3 is 15 residues long. This CDR3 reads CASSPTSGSYNEQFF. CDR3 sequence (DNA): TGTGCCAGCAGCCCGACTAGCGGATCATACAATGAGCAGTTCTTC.

This chain uses TRBV15 with TRBJ2-7, with D perhaps matching TRBD1 (6 bases). V dropped 11 bases and J dropped 2 bases, with 16 bases sitting between them. The CDR3 runs to 13 residues. Germline-derived CDR1 and CDR2 are LNHNV and YYDKDF (reference sequence). This chain's CDR3 is CAPPAGAAYEQYF. The CDR3 DNA reads as TGTGCCCCACCAGCAGGGGCAGCCTACGAGCAGTACTTC.